This T cell receptor beta chain was sequenced in a study of shared clonotypes between healthy human individuals. Study-wide points: Generally, naive subsets came out with larger estimated richness than memory subsets. The four-donor shared clonotypes exceeded non-shared clonotypes in generation probability, with non-shared ones scoring lower.

Libraries were prepared by immunoSEQ multiplex PCR; TCRdb keeps only in-frame clonotypes and omits some of them. The sample holds about 2.3 million clones; 80% to 95% are singletons and the top ten take around 0.4%. The CDR3 totals 15 residues. The germline gives CDR1 MGHDK, CDR2 SYGVNS. Deletions cut 1 base from V and 1 base from J, with 10 bases between. Caucasian adults residing in Nashville, Tennessee made up all the donors. Splitting of CD4+ cells produced CD45RA+ naive and CD45RA-negative memory subsets. This clone was counted a few times. The antigen is not known. The chain recombines TRBV25-1 with TRBJ1-1; no firm D call. This clonotype originated in a man aged 18 to 35 in good health. Some clones in this sample may be carry-over from other donors' samples. Sequenced input: naive CD4+ T cells from PBMCs. The subset was: CD45RA+ positively selected. For the CDR3, the DNA is TGTGCCAGCAGTGAATCCCTGCGGGCGAACACTGAAGCTTTCTTT. This codes for CASSESLRANTEAFF.